This TCR beta chain was recovered during a study of T cells in Graves' hyperthyroidism and ophthalmopathy. Across the whole study: Blood from the periphery was taken at initial diagnosis, before any treatment.

Amplified TCR beta CDR3 regions derived from RNA transcripts. Initially, a first-round RT-PCR of the TCR CDR3 employed the HTBI primer set. One entry per CDR3 protein results from TCRdb running MiXCR on the multiplex PCR reads. The repertoire consists of approximately 420,000 distinct CDR3 sequences, with approximately 13% occurring once and the leading ten covering 5.3%. Regarding this clonotype: Its antigen remains unknown.

CDR3 length: 17 residues. Germline-derived CDR1 and CDR2 are SGHDT and YYEEEE. V lost 0 bases, J lost 7 bases, and 7 bases stayed unmatched. The study, taken as a whole, reports: Among thyroid clonotypes expanded above 0.001, most also appeared in blood.

Diagnosis rested on symptoms, serum thyroxine and TRAb, thyroid ultrasound, and orbital computed tomography. The PBMCs were sourced from fresh peripheral blood (approximately 10 ml). The chain has TRBV5-6 and TRBJ2-1; 13 nucleotides agree with TRBD2. The clonotype comes from a young woman with Graves' hyperthyroidism. Sequences were obtained from blood. The CDR3: CASSLALLAGGVNEQFF. The DNA for the CDR3 is TGTGCCAGCAGCTTGGCTCTACTAGCGGGAGGGGTGAATGAGCAGTTCTTC.